These 3 T cell receptor beta chains originate from one sample sequenced in a study of cytomegalovirus exposure and HLA in healthy donors. The PCR employed 60 Vbeta primers together with 13 Jbeta primers. The table came from immunoSEQ multiplex PCR; TCRdb's copy has only in-frame clones and leaves some out. The table shows roughly 66,000 clones, with 55% to 65% occurring only once. Source material: PBMCs. The receptors were gathered from a woman between 50 and 59 years old in good health and CMV-seronegative.

This clone has a handful of counts. The chain uses TRBV15 and TRBJ2-1; the D gene is possibly TRBD1 (6 bases). V shed 1 base and J shed 9 bases, with 19 bases lying between them. This CDR3 has 16 amino acids. Per the germline V gene, CDR1 is LNHNV and CDR2 is YYDKDF (reference sequence). The CDR3 spells CATSRGNIAGAAEQFF. The DNA for the CDR3 is TGTGCCACCAGCAGAGGGAACATCGCAGGGGCAGCTGAGCAGTTCTTC.

This clone was seen a few times. The rearrangement uses TRBV2 and TRBJ1-4, with TRBD1 as a possible D gene (6 bases). The germline V gene encodes CDR1 SNHLY and CDR2 FYNNEI. V was clipped by 7 bases and J by 5 bases, with 11 bases between them. The CDR3 length is 13 residues. The CDR3 coding sequence is TGTGCCAGCACCGGGCAGGGGAATGAAAAACTGTTTTTT. This translates into CASTGQGNEKLFF.

V is TRBV4-2 and J is TRBJ2-2; tentatively, D is TRBD1 (7 bases). Trimming removed 0 bases from V and 8 bases from J, with 22 bases in between. The CDR3 consists of 18 residues. Germline CDR1 is LGHNA and CDR2 is YNFKEQ. The CDR3 spells CASSQDGGGAQSRGELFF. CDR3 sequence (DNA): TGTGCCAGCAGCCAAGATGGAGGGGGCGCACAGTCGAGGGGGGAGCTGTTTTTT.